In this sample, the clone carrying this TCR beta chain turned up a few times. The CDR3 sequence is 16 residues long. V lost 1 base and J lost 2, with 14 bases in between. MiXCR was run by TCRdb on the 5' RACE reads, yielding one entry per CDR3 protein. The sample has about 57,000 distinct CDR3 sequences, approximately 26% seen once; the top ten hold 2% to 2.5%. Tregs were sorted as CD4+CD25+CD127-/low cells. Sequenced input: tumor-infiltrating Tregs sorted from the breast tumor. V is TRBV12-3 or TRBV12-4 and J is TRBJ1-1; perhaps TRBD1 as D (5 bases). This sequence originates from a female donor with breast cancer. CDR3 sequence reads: CASSLVIGALNTEAFF. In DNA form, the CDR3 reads TGTGCCAGCAGTTTAGTTATCGGGGCTCTTAACACTGAAGCTTTCTTT.